This T cell receptor beta chain comes out of a study of shared clonotypes between healthy human individuals. The study's findings and limits: An effect of sequencing depth on clonotype sharing among donors was expected. Sampling involved blood alone; tissue repertoires likely differ.

Here immunoSEQ multiplex PCR was the method, and the copy in TCRdb shows in-frame clones only, minus some. This sample yields fewer than 600,000 clones, of which about 76% are seen a single time; roughly an eighth belongs to the top ten. J lost 2 bases, V lost 0 bases, and 2 bases had no gene match. CDR3 length: 15 residues. Germline V gene sequence: CDR1 SGHDT, CDR2 YYEEEE. With respect to this clone: Its antigen is still unknown.

The receptor's source is a woman aged 40-49 years in good health. Some clones in this sample may be carry-over from other donors' samples. Input material: PBMCs. The V and J genes are TRBV5-6 and TRBJ2-5; TRBD1 matches at 9 bases. CDR3: CASSLGTGVQETQYF. The CDR3 coding sequence is TGTGCCAGCAGCTTGGGGACAGGGGTTCAAGAGACCCAGTACTTC.